These 7 T cell receptor beta chains were sequenced from one sample in a study of T cell clonality in common variable immunodeficiency. Study results and limitations: Common variable immunodeficiency TCR beta sequences reportedly had fewer deletions and N-nucleotide insertions.

These receptors lack a known antigen. Sequencing was performed with immunoSEQ multiplex PCR; in TCRdb, only in-frame clones are kept and a portion is missing. This sample carries fewer than 20,000 clones and no singletons, and roughly 15% goes to the top ten. The sample consisted of peripheral blood mononuclear cells. The receptors shown here come from a human donor with common variable immunodeficiency.

On this clone: Coverage ceases 3 residues before the CDR3 finishes, and the germline J gene fills in the end. This chain uses TRBV20-1 with TRBJ2-7; a weak D match, TRBD1 (6 bases). The CDR3 has 13 amino acids. CDR1 DFQATT and CDR2 SNEGSKA come from the germline V gene (reference sequence). V was clipped by 0 bases and J by 6 bases, with 12 bases between them. The CDR3: CSARDGAGAEQYF. CDR3 DNA (partial): TGCAGTGCTAGAGATGGGGCAGGGGCCGAG.

A few counts support this clone. The CDR3 end falls 3 residues outside the read, so it is completed with the germline J gene. The chain couples TRBV14 to TRBJ2-7, with a tentative D call TRBD1 (6 bases). This CDR3 has 15 residues. Between the trimmed V and J ends, which lost 3 bases and 0 bases, there was a span of 12 bases. Germline V gives CDR1 SGHDN, CDR2 FVKESK. This CDR3 reads CASSQIPGVSYEQYF. CDR3 DNA, as far as it was read: TGTGCCAGCAGCCAGATACCAGGGGTCTCCTACGAG.

This clone showed up just a few times. The CDR3 spells CASSYSWDRGNTIYF. The part of the CDR3 DNA that was read is TGTGCCAGCAGTTACTCCTGGGACAGAGGAAACACC. V and J are TRBV6-2 or TRBV6-3 and TRBJ1-3; 7 bases match TRBD1. The missing CDR3 end, 3 residues past where the read stops, is filled in from the germline J gene. V lost 0 bases and J lost 4; bases outside the gene matches: 3. This CDR3 contains 15 residues. The germline V gene has CDR1 MNHEY and CDR2 SVGEGT.

This clone was observed a handful of times. Compared with germline, one end of the junction differs, possibly owing to a read error. The CDR3 end falls 3 residues outside the read, so it is completed with the germline J gene. The chain combines TRBV11-3 with TRBJ2-1; 9 bases map to TRBD1. The CDR3 covers 13 residues. Germline CDR1 and CDR2: SGHNT and YENEEA. Here the CDR3 reads CASSLDRGNEQFF. CDR3 DNA (partial): TGTGCCAGCAGCCTAGACAGGGGGAATGAG. The full variable domain, its missing parts supplied by reference TRBV11-3 and TRBJ2-1, is EAGVVQSPRYKIIEKKQPVAFWCNPISGHNTLYWYLQNLGQGPELLIRYENEEAVDDSQLPKDRFSAERLKGVDSTLKIQPAELGDSAVYLCASSLDRGNEQFFGPGTRLTVL.

Only a few counts were recorded for this clone. The read ends 3 residues shy of where the CDR3 ends; the end is completed using the germline J gene. This chain links TRBV19 with TRBJ2-3; 10 bases map to TRBD1. The V gene end was trimmed by 6 bases and the J gene end by 6 bases; junction bases not matched to a gene: 9. Germline V gene data show CDR1 as LNHDA and CDR2 as SQIVND (reference sequence). The CDR3 is 15 amino acids. The sequenced part of the CDR3 DNA is TGTGCCAGTAGGCCTAGACAGGGGGCATACGATACG. Translated, it gives CASRPRQGAYDT. The entire CDR3 sequence reads CASRPRQGAYDTQYF.

This clone was seen more than once but under ten times. The CDR3 is cut off 3 residues early in the read; its end comes from the germline J gene. The rearrangement links TRBV18 to TRBJ2-7, with 12 bases matching TRBD1. This CDR3 spans 15 amino acids. From germline, CDR1 is KGHSH and CDR2 LQKENI. V lost 3 bases and J lost 6; bases outside the gene matches: 6. The CDR3: CASSPSRDRGREQYF. The CDR3 DNA, read in part, is TGTGCCAGCTCACCTTCCCGGGACAGGGGGCGCGAG.

This clone was seen more than once but under ten times. The CDR3 extends 3 residues past the end of the read, so its final part is completed from the germline J gene. The V call is TRBV6-2 or TRBV6-3, the J call TRBJ2-7; a weak D match, TRBD1 (6 bases). Between the trimmed V and J ends, which lost 8 bases and 1 base, there was a span of 15 bases. The CDR3 sequence is 14 residues long. Germline V lookup: CDR1 MNHEY, CDR2 SVGEGT. CDR3 sequence: CASGTRDMSYEQYF. The CDR3 DNA, read in part, is TGTGCCAGCGGGACCCGGGACATGTCCTACGAG.